A single sample is the source of the 23 T cell receptor beta chains below, sequenced in a study of cytotoxic CD8 clonotypes in ibrutinib-treated CLL (dated by TCRdb to the early 2020s). The library relied on the immunoSEQ multiplex PCR assay. The immuneACCESS repertoire file appears here via TCRdb, limited to in-frame rearrangements. These files lack a portion of the clones; in checked studies, under half of the deficit traces to unresolved V genes, and the cause of the others is not known. The table for this sample lists about 130,000 clones; roughly 84% of them were counted only once. The ten largest clones represent 2.5% to 3.5% of the sample. The time point tag for this specimen amounts to: less than 30 months on ibrutinib. Sequencing used PBMCs, obtained after 24 months of ibrutinib treatment. Receptors originate from a human donor with chronic lymphocytic leukemia.

This clone was observed once. V is TRBV9 and J is TRBJ2-3, with a tentative D call TRBD2 (6 bases). The V and J ends lost 0 bases and 2 bases respectively, with 16 bases between them. Germline V gene sequence: CDR1 SGDLS, CDR2 YYNGEE. This CDR3 has 17 residues. The DNA for the CDR3 is TGTGCCAGCAGCGTAGCTTGGCGGGGCGACAACACAGATACGCAGTATTTT. Its translation is CASSVAWRGDNTDTQYF.

The chain employs TRBV6-5 and TRBJ1-1; weak D call: TRBD1 (6 bases). CDR3 length: 13 residues. V dropped 2 bases and J dropped 4 bases, with 8 bases sitting between them. From germline, CDR1 is MNHEY and CDR2 SVGAGI. CDR3 DNA sequence: TGTGCCAGCAGTTACGGGGGCGGCACTGAAGCTTTCTTT. It is translated as CASSYGGGTEAFF.

The chain links TRBV10-3 to TRBJ2-1; D is unresolved. V was pared by 7 bases and J by 6 bases, with 7 bases between. This CDR3 has 11 amino acids. Germline V gives CDR1 ENHRY, CDR2 SYGVKD. The CDR3 coding sequence is TGTGCCATCAACCTGGGCAATGAGCAGTTCTTC. This sequence encodes CAINLGNEQFF.

The V call is TRBV15, the J call TRBJ2-5, with 14 bases lining up with TRBD2. The CDR3 is made up of 21 amino acids. J was trimmed by 5 bases and V by 1 base; bases with no gene match: 18. The germline gives CDR1 LNHNV, CDR2 YYDKDF (reference sequence). The CDR3 here is CATSRVPPGTSGGVRGETQYF. CDR3 coding DNA: TGTGCCACCAGCAGAGTCCCCCCCGGGACTAGCGGGGGTGTTAGGGGTGAGACCCAGTACTTC.

CDR3 bases: TGTGCCAGCAGCCAATGGACAGGGGCATATTCACCCCTCCACTTT. It codes for CASSQWTGAYSPLHF. The rearrangement links TRBV11-2 to TRBJ1-6; 9 nucleotides line up with TRBD1. This CDR3 region has 15 residues. V was clipped by 5 bases and J by 8 bases; unmatched bases: 7. In germline, CDR1 is SGHAT, CDR2 FQNNGV.

The V and J genes are TRBV7-8 and TRBJ2-7; a weak D match, TRBD2 (7 bases). V was cut by 1 base and J by 3 bases, with 10 bases left in between. The germline CDR1 and CDR2 sequences are SGHVS and FQNEAQ. CDR3 size: 14 residues. CDR3 sequence: CASSLGGGLYEQYF. The CDR3 DNA reads TGTGCCAGCAGCTTAGGGGGGGGCCTCTACGAGCAGTACTTC.

This clone was seen a handful of times. The chain recombines TRBV7-2 with TRBJ1-4; D might be TRBD1 (5 bases). CDR3 length equals 15 residues. The V and J ends lost 2 bases and 10 bases respectively, with 17 bases between them. Germline V CDR1 and CDR2: SGHTA, FQGNSA. CDR3 residues: CASSLSRNAGRKLFF. The CDR3 DNA reads as TGTGCCAGCAGCTTAAGTCGTAATGCAGGGCGAAAACTGTTTTTT. Full variable domain (rest looked up from reference TRBV7-2 and TRBJ1-4): GAGVSQSPSNKVTEKGKDVELRCDPISGHTALYWYRQSLGQGLEFLIYFQGNSAPDKSGLPSDRFSAERTGGSVSTLTIQRTQQEDSAVYLCASSLSRNAGRKLFFGSGTQLSVL.

The chain uses TRBV15 and TRBJ1-3; D ambiguous. Germline assignment: CDR1 LNHNV and CDR2 YYDKDF (reference sequence). Trimming took 1 base from V and 0 from J, leaving 4 bases between them. The CDR3 runs 14 residues. Here the CDR3 reads CATSRGGSGNTIYF. The CDR3 nucleotides are TGTGCCACCAGCAGAGGGGGCTCTGGAAACACCATATATTTT.

This clone was detected a few times. The chain employs TRBV18 and TRBJ1-4; a weak D match, TRBD1 (5 bases). The CDR3 covers 18 residues. V dropped 1 base and J dropped 7 bases, with 22 bases sitting between them. Looked up from germline, CDR1 is KGHSH and CDR2 is LQKENI. The CDR3 is CASSPQNAGWRLSEKLFF. The CDR3 bases are TGTGCCAGCTCACCACAAAATGCAGGGTGGAGGTTGAGTGAAAAACTGTTTTTT.

J is TRBJ1-2 and V is TRBV19; TRBD1 aligns across 10 bases. V was pared by 4 bases and J by 7 bases, with 6 bases of the junction left unmatched. There are 14 residues in the CDR3. Germline V lookup: CDR1 LNHDA, CDR2 SQIVND (reference sequence). The CDR3 spells CASSTGTGVSGYTF. CDR3 DNA: TGTGCCAGTAGTACCGGGACAGGGGTATCTGGCTACACCTTC.

This chain links TRBV28 with TRBJ1-1, with TRBD1 matching 9 bases. The length of the CDR3 is 13 residues. V lost 6 bases and J lost 5; bases outside the gene matches: 4. CDR1 MDHEN and CDR2 SYDVKM come from the germline V gene. The CDR3 nucleotides read TGTGCCAGCAGATTGGGACAGGGTACTGAAGCTTTCTTT. Translation: CASRLGQGTEAFF. The whole variable domain, remainder taken from reference TRBV28 and TRBJ1-1, is DVKVTQSSRYLVKRTGEKVFLECVQDMDHENMFWYRQDPGLGLRLIYFSYDVKMKEKGDIPEGYSVSREKKERFSLILESASTNQTSMYLCASRLGQGTEAFFGQGTRLTVV.

This chain links TRBV4-1 with TRBJ1-2; TRBD1 is a possible D gene (5 bases). V lost 0 bases to trimming and J lost 1 base, with 9 bases between them. The germline V gene has CDR1 MGHRA and CDR2 YSYEKL. The CDR3 contains 15 residues. The CDR3 region is CASSQDHDSNYGYTF. CDR3 DNA sequence: TGCGCCAGCAGCCAAGATCATGACAGTAACTATGGCTACACCTTC.

The J gene is TRBJ2-7, the V gene TRBV5-1; D is perhaps TRBD1 (8 bases). Trimming cost V 4 bases and J 4 bases, with 15 bases left between them. The CDR3 extends over 14 amino acids. The V gene's germline CDR1 is SGHRS and CDR2 YFSETQ. CDR3 in amino acids: CASSMTGEGYEQYF. The DNA for the CDR3 is TGCGCCAGCAGCATGACAGGGGAGGGGTACGAGCAGTACTTC. Looking up the rest from reference TRBV5-1 and TRBJ2-7 gives the full variable domain: KAGVTQTPRYLIKTRGQQVTLSCSPISGHRSVSWYQQTPGQGLQFLFEYFSETQRNKGNFPGRFSGRQFSNSRSEMNVSTLELGDSALYLCASSMTGEGYEQYFGPGTRLTVT.

This clone appeared once. The chain joins TRBV5-6 to TRBJ2-2; the D is unclear. The CDR3 contains 16 residues. V lost 0 bases and J 2 bases, leaving 11 bases between the germline ends. Per the germline V gene, CDR1 is SGHDT and CDR2 is YYEEEE. The DNA of the CDR3 is TGTGCCAGCAGCTTGGTGGGCAGGACCAACACCGGGGAGCTGTTTTTT. Protein sequence: CASSLVGRTNTGELFF.

V usage is TRBV7-2 and J usage is TRBJ2-2; no definite D call. Trimming removed 5 bases from V and 4 bases from J, with 17 bases in between. This CDR3 spans 16 amino acids. Germline CDR1 SGHTA, CDR2 FQGNSA. The CDR3 here is CASSPPYSLFTGELFF. The CDR3 coding sequence is TGTGCCAGCAGCCCACCGTACAGTCTATTCACCGGGGAGCTGTTTTTT.

This clone occurred a few times. The chain couples TRBV7-2 to TRBJ1-2, with D possibly being TRBD1 (5 bases). Trimming removed 2 bases from V and 3 bases from J, with 10 bases in between. The CDR3 is made up of 14 amino acids. The germline CDR1 and CDR2 sequences are SGHTA and FQGNSA. The CDR3 region has the DNA TGTGCCAGCAGCTTAACAGGTTCCGACTATGGCTACACCTTC. It codes for CASSLTGSDYGYTF.

The chain employs TRBV5-1 and TRBJ1-4; 7 bases agree with TRBD1. V shed 4 bases, J shed 4 bases, and the junction held 4 bases outside the gene matches. The length of the CDR3 is 14 residues. CDR1 and CDR2 from the germline V gene are SGHRS and YFSETQ. CDR3 region: CASSKGQYNEKLFF. The CDR3 DNA follows: TGCGCCAGCAGCAAGGGACAGTATAATGAAAAACTGTTTTTT. The whole variable domain, filled in from reference TRBV5-1 and TRBJ1-4, reads KAGVTQTPRYLIKTRGQQVTLSCSPISGHRSVSWYQQTPGQGLQFLFEYFSETQRNKGNFPGRFSGRQFSNSRSEMNVSTLELGDSALYLCASSKGQYNEKLFFGSGTQLSVL.

The chain joins TRBV6-1 to TRBJ1-5, with 7 bases matching TRBD1. This CDR3 contains 15 residues. CDR1 is MNHNS and CDR2 is SASEGT in the germline V gene. The trim removed 8 bases at V and 7 bases at J, leaving 14 bases unmatched. The CDR3 loop reads CASLRTLTGRQPQHF. CDR3 nucleotide sequence: TGTGCCAGCCTACGAACACTGACAGGGAGACAGCCCCAGCATTTT.

The chain joins TRBV9 to TRBJ2-2; no clear D. V lost 0 bases, J lost 5 bases, and 11 bases lay in between. Germline V gives CDR1 SGDLS, CDR2 YYNGEE. This CDR3 has 15 residues. CDR3 residues: CASSVDWAPTGELFF. CDR3 nucleotides: TGTGCCAGCAGCGTAGATTGGGCCCCAACCGGGGAGCTGTTTTTT.

This clone appeared a single time. The chain carries TRBV11-2 and TRBJ2-7; unclear D gene. The CDR3 is 14 residues long. CDR1 SGHAT and CDR2 FQNNGV come from the germline V gene. The V end lost 5 bases, the J end lost 2 bases, and 13 bases lay between the germline ends. In DNA form, the CDR3 reads TGTGCCAGCAGCCGCCTTGTATGGGCCTACGAGCAGTACTTC. It encodes CASSRLVWAYEQYF.

The V gene is TRBV6-5, the J gene TRBJ2-7; TRBD2 agrees at 9 bases. The length of the CDR3 is 15 residues. Trimming at V came to 6 bases and at J to 4 bases, leaving 10 bases not matched to a gene. The germline V gene encodes CDR1 MNHEY and CDR2 SVGAGI. CDR3 amino acids: CASRYSSGASYEQYF. CDR3 sequence (DNA): TGTGCCAGCAGGTATTCTAGCGGGGCTTCTTACGAGCAGTACTTC.

The genes are TRBV7-8 and TRBJ2-7; TRBD1 aligns across 9 bases. J was trimmed by 7 bases and V by 5 bases; bases with no gene match: 6. The CDR3 covers 13 residues. Germline V gives CDR1 SGHVS, CDR2 FQNEAQ. CDR3 DNA: TGTGCCAGCAGCCAAACGGACAGGGGTGAGCAGTACTTC. Amino acids: CASSQTDRGEQYF.

The chain couples TRBV5-1 to TRBJ2-3; 8 nucleotides align to TRBD1. Germline CDR1 reads SGHRS; CDR2 reads YFSETQ. The trim removed 4 bases at V and 1 base at J, leaving 8 bases unmatched. This CDR3 is 16 amino acids long. In nucleotides, the CDR3 is TGCGCCAGCAGCAGGGCCAGGGGGCTGGGCACAGATACGCAGTATTTT. It translates to CASSRARGLGTDTQYF. Full variable domain (remainder filled in from reference TRBV5-1 and TRBJ2-3): KAGVTQTPRYLIKTRGQQVTLSCSPISGHRSVSWYQQTPGQGLQFLFEYFSETQRNKGNFPGRFSGRQFSNSRSEMNVSTLELGDSALYLCASSRARGLGTDTQYFGPGTRLTVL.